Here is one T cell receptor beta chain with its context. In the study's own analysis: Amplification with reference gene primers provided the estimates of nucleated cell counts. TCRdb's copy holds only in-frame clones and misses some; the assay was immunoSEQ multiplex PCR. D and trimming were read from the DNA, whereas the V and J calls and clone size are those reported in that table. Among approximately 150,000 clones, about 85% were seen once, and the ten largest hold about 2.6%. The record originates from a study of blood T cell repertoires in COVID-19. In the study overall: The United States, Italy and Spain were the sources of the acute and convalescent COVID-19 samples. Nucleic acid was either cDNA or gDNA, and it came from T cells, B-cell-depleted T cells, or PBMCs.

The sequencing sample was made of peripheral blood. This receptor was obtained from a human donor with acute or convalescent COVID-19. The donor label of this sample is uncertain.

This chain's CDR3 is CASSGTGNTGELFF. The DNA of the CDR3 is TGTGCCAGCAGCGGGACAGGGAACACCGGGGAGCTGTTTTTT. The chain combines TRBV5-4 with TRBJ2-2, with 8 bases identical to TRBD1. Germline loops: CDR1 SGHNT, CDR2 YYREEE (reference sequence). The CDR3 covers 14 residues. V shed 4 bases, J shed 1 base, and the junction held 0 bases outside the gene matches.